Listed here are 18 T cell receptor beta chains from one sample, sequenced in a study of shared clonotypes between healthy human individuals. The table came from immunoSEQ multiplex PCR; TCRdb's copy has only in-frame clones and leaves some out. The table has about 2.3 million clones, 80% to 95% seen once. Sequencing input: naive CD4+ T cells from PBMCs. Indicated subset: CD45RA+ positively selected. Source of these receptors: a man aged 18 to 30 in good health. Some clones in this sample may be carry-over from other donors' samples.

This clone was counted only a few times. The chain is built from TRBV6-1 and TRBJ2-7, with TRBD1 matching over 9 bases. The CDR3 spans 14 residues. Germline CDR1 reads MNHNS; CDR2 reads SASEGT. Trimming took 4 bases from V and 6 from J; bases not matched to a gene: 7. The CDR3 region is CASSANRGHGEQYF. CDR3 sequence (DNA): TGTGCCAGCAGTGCGAACAGGGGGCATGGCGAGCAGTACTTC.

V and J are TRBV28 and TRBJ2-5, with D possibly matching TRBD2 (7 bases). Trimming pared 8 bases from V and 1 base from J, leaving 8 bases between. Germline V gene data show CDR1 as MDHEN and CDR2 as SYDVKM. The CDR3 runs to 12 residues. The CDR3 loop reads CASAGAQETQYF. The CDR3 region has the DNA TGTGCCAGCGCGGGGGCCCAAGAGACCCAGTACTTC.

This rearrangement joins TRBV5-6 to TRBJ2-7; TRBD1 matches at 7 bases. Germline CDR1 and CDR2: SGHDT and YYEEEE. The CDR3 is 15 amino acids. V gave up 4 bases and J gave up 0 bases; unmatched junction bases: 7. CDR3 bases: TGTGCCAGCAGCATTACAGGGGCCTCCTCCTACGAGCAGTACTTC. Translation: CASSITGASSYEQYF.

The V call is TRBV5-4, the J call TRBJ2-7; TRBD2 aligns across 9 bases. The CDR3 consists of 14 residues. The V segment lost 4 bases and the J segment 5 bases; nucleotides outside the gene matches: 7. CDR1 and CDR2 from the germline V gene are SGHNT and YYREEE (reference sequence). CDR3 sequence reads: CASSPIAGVNEQYF. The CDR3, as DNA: TGTGCCAGCAGCCCGATAGCGGGAGTAAACGAGCAGTACTTC.

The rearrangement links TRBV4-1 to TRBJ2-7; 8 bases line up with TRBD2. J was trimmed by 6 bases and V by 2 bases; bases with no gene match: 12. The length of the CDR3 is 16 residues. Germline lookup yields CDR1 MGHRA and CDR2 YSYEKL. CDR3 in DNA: TGCGCCAGCAGCCAATTCCCACCCCCGGGGGGGGTCGAGCAGTACTTC. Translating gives CASSQFPPPGGVEQYF.

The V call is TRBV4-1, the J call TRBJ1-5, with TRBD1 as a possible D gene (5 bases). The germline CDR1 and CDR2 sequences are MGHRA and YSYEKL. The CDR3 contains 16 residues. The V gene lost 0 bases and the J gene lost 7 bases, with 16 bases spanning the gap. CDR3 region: CASSQDLQARGQPQHF. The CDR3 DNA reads TGCGCCAGCAGCCAAGATCTCCAGGCCCGGGGGCAGCCCCAGCATTTT.

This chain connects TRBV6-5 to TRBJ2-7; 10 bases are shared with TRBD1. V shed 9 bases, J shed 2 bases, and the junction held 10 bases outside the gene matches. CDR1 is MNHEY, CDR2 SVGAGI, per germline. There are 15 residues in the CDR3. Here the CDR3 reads CASKTKDRGAYEQYF. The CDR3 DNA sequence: TGTGCCAGTAAGACGAAGGACAGGGGGGCCTACGAGCAGTACTTC.

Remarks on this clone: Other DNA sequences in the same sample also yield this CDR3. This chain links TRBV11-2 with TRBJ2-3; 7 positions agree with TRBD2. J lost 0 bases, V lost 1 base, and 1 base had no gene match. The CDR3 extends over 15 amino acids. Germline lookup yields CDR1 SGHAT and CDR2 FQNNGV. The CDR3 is CASSLGSGSTDTQYF. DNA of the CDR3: TGTGCCAGCAGCTTAGGTAGCGGGAGCACAGATACGCAGTATTTT.

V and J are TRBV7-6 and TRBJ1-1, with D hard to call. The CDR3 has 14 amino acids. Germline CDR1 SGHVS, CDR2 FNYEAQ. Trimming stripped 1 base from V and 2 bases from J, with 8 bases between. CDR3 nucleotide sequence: TGTGCCAGCAGCTTAGATCCTCTAAACACTGAAGCTTTCTTT. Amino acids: CASSLDPLNTEAFF.

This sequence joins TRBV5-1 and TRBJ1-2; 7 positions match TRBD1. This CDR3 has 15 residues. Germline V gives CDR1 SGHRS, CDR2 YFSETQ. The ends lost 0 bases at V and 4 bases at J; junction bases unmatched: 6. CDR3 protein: CASSLGDSYTYGYTF. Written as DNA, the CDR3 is TGCGCCAGCAGCTTGGGGGACAGTTACACCTATGGCTACACCTTC.

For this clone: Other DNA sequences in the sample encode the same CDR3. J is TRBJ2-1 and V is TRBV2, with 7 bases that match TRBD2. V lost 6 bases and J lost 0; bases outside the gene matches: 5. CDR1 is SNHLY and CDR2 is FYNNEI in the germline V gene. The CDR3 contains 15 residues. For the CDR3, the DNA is TGTGCCAGCAGGAGGCGGGGGAGCTCCTACAATGAGCAGTTCTTC. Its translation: CASRRRGSSYNEQFF.

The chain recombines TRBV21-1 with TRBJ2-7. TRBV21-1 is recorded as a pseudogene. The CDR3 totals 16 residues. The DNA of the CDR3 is TGTGCCAGCAGCGAAACCAGGACAACGGGATCCTACGAGCAGTACTTC. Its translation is CASSETRTTGSYEQYF.

CDR3 in amino acids: CASSYMGGQYNEQFF. The CDR3 DNA reads as TGTGCCAGCAGCTACATGGGGGGACAGTACAATGAGCAGTTCTTC. The rearrangement joins TRBV5-4 to TRBJ2-1, with TRBD1 as a possible D gene (7 bases). CDR1 is SGHNT and CDR2 is YYREEE in the germline V gene (reference sequence). This CDR3 region has 15 residues. The V gene lost 3 bases and the J gene lost 4 bases, with 14 bases spanning the gap. Drawing the rest from reference TRBV5-4 and TRBJ2-1, the complete variable domain is ETGVTQSPTHLIKTRGQQVTLRCSSQSGHNTVSWYQQALGQGPQFIFQYYREEENGRGNFPPRFSGLQFPNYSSELNVNALELDDSALYLCASSYMGGQYNEQFFGPGTRLTVL.

CDR3 bases: TGTGCCAGCAGTTACCGCCAGTTCACAGATACGCAGTATTTT. It yields the protein CASSYRQFTDTQYF. The gene calls are TRBV6-6 and TRBJ2-3; D unclear. Trimming removed 2 bases from V and 2 bases from J, with 8 bases in between. This CDR3 has 14 amino acids. The V gene's germline CDR1 is MNHNY and CDR2 SVGAGI (reference sequence).

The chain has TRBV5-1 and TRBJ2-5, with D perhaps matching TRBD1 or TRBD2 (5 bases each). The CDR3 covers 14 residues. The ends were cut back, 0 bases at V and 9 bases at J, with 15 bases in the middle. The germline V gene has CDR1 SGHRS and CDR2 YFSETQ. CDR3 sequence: CASSLGDPGGAQYF. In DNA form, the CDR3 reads TGCGCCAGCAGCTTGGGGGACCCAGGTGGGGCCCAGTACTTC.

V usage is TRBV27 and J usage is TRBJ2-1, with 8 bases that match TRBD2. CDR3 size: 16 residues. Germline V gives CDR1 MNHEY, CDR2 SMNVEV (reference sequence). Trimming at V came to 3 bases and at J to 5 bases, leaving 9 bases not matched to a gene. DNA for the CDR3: TGTGCCAGCAGTTTTTTGTTAGCGGGAACGAACAATGAGCAGTTCTTC. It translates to CASSFLLAGTNNEQFF.

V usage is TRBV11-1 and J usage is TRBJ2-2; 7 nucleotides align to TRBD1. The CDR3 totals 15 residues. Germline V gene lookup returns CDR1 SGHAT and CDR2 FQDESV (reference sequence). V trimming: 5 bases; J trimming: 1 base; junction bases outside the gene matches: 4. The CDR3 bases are TGTGCCAGCAGCCCCAGGACAGGGAACACCGGGGAGCTGTTTTTT. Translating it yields CASSPRTGNTGELFF. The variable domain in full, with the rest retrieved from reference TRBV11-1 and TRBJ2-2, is EAEVAQSPRYKITEKSQAVAFWCDPISGHATLYWYRQILGQGPELLVQFQDESVVDDSQLPKDRFSAERLKGVDSTLKIQPAELGDSAMYLCASSPRTGNTGELFFGEGSRLTVL.

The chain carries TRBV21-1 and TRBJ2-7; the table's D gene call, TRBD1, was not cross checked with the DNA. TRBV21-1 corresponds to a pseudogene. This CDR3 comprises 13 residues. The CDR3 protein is CASTGQGPREQYF. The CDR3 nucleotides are TGTGCCAGCACGGGACAGGGACCTCGCGAGCAGTACTTC.